The 25 T cell receptor beta chains below were found in one sample sequenced in a study of shared clonotypes between healthy human individuals (dated by TCRdb to the early 2020s). The library was prepared using the immunoSEQ multiplex PCR assay. Entries here come from immuneACCESS through TCRdb and include only in-frame sequences with V and J called. Some clones fail to appear in such tables; in the studies checked, an unresolved V gene covers under half of the shortfall, and the cause of the remainder is unknown. Present in this sample are over a million clones, more than 65% of which were seen just once. The ten largest clones take up approximately 1.5% of the sample. The sequenced material came from memory CD4+ T cells sorted from blood. The cell subset or site label here, explained by the study, means: CD45RA-negative fraction. The receptors derive from a man aged 18 to 29 in good health.

The chain carries TRBV9 and TRBJ2-1; 7 bases line up with TRBD1. CDR3 length: 14 residues. Germline V gene lookup returns CDR1 SGDLS and CDR2 YYNGEE. The V segment lost 4 bases and the J segment 7 bases; nucleotides outside the gene matches: 8. The CDR3 here is CASSRQGEGNEQFF. The CDR3 DNA is TGTGCCAGCAGCCGACAGGGTGAGGGTAATGAGCAGTTCTTC.

This clone was seen just once. The V gene is TRBV6-5, the J gene TRBJ1-6; 10 nucleotides line up with TRBD1. The germline CDR1 and CDR2 sequences are MNHEY and SVGAGI. Trimming cost V 0 bases and J 6 bases; bases outside gene matches: 2. The CDR3 is 16 amino acids. For the CDR3, the DNA is TGTGCCAGCAGTTACTCCAGACAGGGGGCTAATTCACCCCTCCACTTT. Its translation: CASSYSRQGANSPLHF.

The rearrangement uses TRBV7-8 and TRBJ2-1; no firm D call. The V and J ends lost 5 bases and 3 bases respectively, with 5 bases between them. This CDR3 contains 12 residues. CDR1 and CDR2 (germline): SGHVS, FQNEAQ. CDR3 sequence reads: CASSRLYNEQFF. The CDR3 DNA is TGTGCCAGCAGCCGACTCTACAATGAGCAGTTCTTC.

This rearrangement joins TRBV19 to TRBJ1-1; no clear D. The CDR3 has 12 residues. V dropped 8 bases and J dropped 3 bases, with 10 bases sitting between them. In germline, CDR1 is LNHDA, CDR2 SQIVND (reference sequence). This CDR3 reads CASHPGDTEAFF. CDR3 DNA: TGTGCCAGTCACCCCGGGGACACTGAAGCTTTCTTT.

V usage is TRBV23-1 and J usage is TRBJ1-4; the D is unclear. TRBV23-1 is classed as an ORF, of uncertain function. V was trimmed by 10 bases and J by 8 bases, leaving 8 bases between them. CDR3 size: 10 residues. CDR3 in amino acids: CATKREKLFF. CDR3 DNA: TGCGCCACCAAGAGGGAAAAACTGTTTTTT.

Concerning this clone: The sample has other DNA sequences that encode this CDR3 too. The rearrangement joins TRBV5-1 to TRBJ2-3; 12 bases agree with TRBD2. The V and J ends lost 2 bases and 2 bases, in that order; junction bases with no gene match: 3. The germline gives CDR1 SGHRS, CDR2 YFSETQ. The CDR3 is 16 amino acids. The CDR3 DNA reads as TGCGCCAGCAGCTTCCTAGCGGGGGGGCCCACAGATACGCAGTATTTT. It codes for CASSFLAGGPTDTQYF.

J is TRBJ1-2 and V is TRBV5-6; a possible D gene is TRBD1 (6 bases). Deletions cut 5 bases from V and 7 bases from J, with 9 bases between. The V gene's germline CDR1 is SGHDT and CDR2 YYEEEE. The CDR3 is 11 residues long. The DNA of the CDR3 is TGTGCCAGCAGATTAGGGGGTGGCTACACCTTC. Protein product: CASRLGGGYTF.

The chain is built from TRBV6-1 and TRBJ1-1; D unclear. With 11 bases removed from V and 1 base from J, the gap between germline ends came to 14 bases. The germline gives CDR1 MNHNS, CDR2 SASEGT. The CDR3 has 13 amino acids. The CDR3 region is CAAGWGRNTEAFF. CDR3 coding DNA: TGTGCCGCTGGATGGGGTCGGAACACTGAAGCTTTCTTT.

This clone came up a few times. The V and J genes are TRBV15 and TRBJ2-7; the D is unclear. Between the trimmed V and J ends, which lost 6 bases and 7 bases, there was a span of 16 bases. CDR3 length: 13 residues. Germline CDR1 LNHNV, CDR2 YYDKDF (reference sequence). The DNA for the CDR3 is TGTGCCACCAGGTCGGATGGGGTAGGGGAGCAGTACTTC. This encodes CATRSDGVGEQYF.

The rearrangement joins TRBV6-5 to TRBJ1-2; no clear D gene. The ends were cut back, 4 bases at V and 8 bases at J, with 17 bases in the middle. Per germline, CDR1 MNHEY and CDR2 SVGAGI. The CDR3 sequence is 14 residues long. CDR3 sequence reads: CASSSAQPGGGYTF. CDR3 sequence (DNA): TGTGCCAGCAGTTCTGCCCAACCGGGAGGCGGCTACACCTTC.

This chain connects TRBV25-1 to TRBJ2-5; D gene uncertain. Germline values: CDR1 MGHDK, CDR2 SYGVNS. V was shortened by 6 bases and J by 5 bases, with 19 bases between the two germline ends. CDR3 size: 15 residues. The CDR3 protein is CASSHGAPRAETQYF. The CDR3 DNA reads TGTGCCAGCAGCCACGGAGCCCCCCGAGCGGAGACCCAGTACTTC. Looking up the rest from reference TRBV25-1 and TRBJ2-5 gives the full variable domain: EADIYQTPRYLVIGTGKKITLECSQTMGHDKMYWYQQDPGMELHLIHYSYGVNSTEKGDLSSESTVSRIRTEHFPLTLESARPSHTSQYLCASSHGAPRAETQYFGPGTRLLVL.

This clone was found a few times. The chain combines TRBV5-1 with TRBJ2-4, with D possibly called TRBD1 or TRBD2 (6 bases each). Trimming left V 0 bases short and J 8 bases short, with 15 bases between. This CDR3 comprises 15 residues. The germline V gene encodes CDR1 SGHRS and CDR2 YFSETQ. The CDR3 nucleotides read TGCGCCAGCAGCTTGGTGGGCGGGGACACAGACATTCAGTACTTC. Translation: CASSLVGGDTDIQYF.

This clone was counted a single time. The V gene is TRBV18, the J gene TRBJ1-2; D not resolved. The V end lost 0 bases, the J end lost 8 bases, and 10 bases lay between the germline ends. Germline-derived CDR1 and CDR2 are KGHSH and LQKENI. This CDR3 is built from 13 residues. The CDR3 loop reads CASSPPAERGYTF. The CDR3 DNA reads TGTGCCAGCTCACCACCGGCAGAGAGAGGCTACACCTTC.

Details on this clone: This CDR3 is also generated by other DNA sequences in the sample. The rearrangement joins TRBV18 to TRBJ2-7; D is possibly TRBD1 or TRBD2 (6 bases each). From germline, CDR1 is KGHSH and CDR2 LQKENI. The CDR3 sequence is 12 residues long. With 3 bases removed from V and 5 bases from J, the gap between germline ends came to 8 bases. The CDR3 loop is CASSPRGDEQYF. CDR3 sequence (DNA): TGTGCCAGCTCACCGAGGGGGGACGAGCAGTACTTC.

The V and J genes are TRBV6-6 and TRBJ1-4, with unresolved D. The CDR3 is 15 amino acids. Trimming took 0 bases from V and 8 from J, leaving 13 bases between them. The germline CDR1 and CDR2 sequences are MNHNY and SVGAGI (reference sequence). For the CDR3, the DNA is TGTGCCAGCAGTTACTCGGTGGGGATGGGAGAAAAACTGTTTTTT. Protein product: CASSYSVGMGEKLFF.

The rearrangement joins TRBV18 to TRBJ2-3; D tentatively reads TRBD1 or TRBD2 (5 bases each). The V and J ends lost 3 bases and 1 base respectively, with 11 bases between them. Germline V gene sequence: CDR1 KGHSH, CDR2 LQKENI. The CDR3 runs 15 residues. The CDR3 sequence: CASSPGRRGTDTQYF. In nucleotides, the CDR3 is TGTGCCAGCTCACCGGGACGGCGAGGCACAGATACGCAGTATTTT.

V is TRBV18 and J is TRBJ1-1; 8 nucleotides align to TRBD1. This CDR3 has 15 amino acids. The ends lost 4 bases at V and 5 bases at J; junction bases unmatched: 9. Germline loops: CDR1 KGHSH, CDR2 LQKENI. The CDR3 sequence is CASSLLGQVETEAFF. The CDR3, as DNA: TGTGCCAGCTCACTTCTGGGACAGGTGGAGACTGAAGCTTTCTTT.

The V call is TRBV7-9, the J call TRBJ1-6; 11 bases fit TRBD1. CDR3 length equals 16 residues. CDR1 is SEHNR, CDR2 FQNEAQ, per germline (reference sequence). V lost 5 bases to trimming and J lost 4 bases; unmatched junction nucleotides: 4. The CDR3 loop reads CASSRTGGGYNSPLHF. The CDR3 DNA sequence: TGTGCCAGCAGCCGGACAGGGGGCGGTTATAATTCACCCCTCCACTTT.

The V and J genes are TRBV30 and TRBJ1-3; 7 positions match TRBD1. V lost 8 bases and J lost 0; bases outside the gene matches: 10. The germline gives CDR1 GTSNPN, CDR2 SVGIG (reference sequence). The length of the CDR3 is 15 residues. The CDR3, as DNA: TGTGCCCTGAGAGGACAGGTCCACTCTGGAAACACCATATATTTT. Amino acids: CALRGQVHSGNTIYF. The entire variable domain, with the rest obtained from reference TRBV30 and TRBJ1-3, is as follows: SQTIHQWPATLVQPVGSPLSLECTVEGTSNPNLYWYRQAAGRGLQLLFYSVGIGQISSEVPQNLSASRPQDRQFILSSKKLLLSDSGFYLCALRGQVHSGNTIYFGEGSWLTVV.

V and J are TRBV5-1 and TRBJ1-4; D might be TRBD1 (5 bases). The CDR3 loop spans 15 amino acids. The V end lost 0 bases, the J end lost 6 bases, and 12 bases lay between the germline ends. Looked up from germline, CDR1 is SGHRS and CDR2 is YFSETQ. As DNA, the CDR3 is TGCGCCAGCAGCTTGGTTGGGGGTTGGCATGAAAAACTGTTTTTT. This translates into CASSLVGGWHEKLFF. Full variable domain (rest looked up from reference TRBV5-1 and TRBJ1-4): KAGVTQTPRYLIKTRGQQVTLSCSPISGHRSVSWYQQTPGQGLQFLFEYFSETQRNKGNFPGRFSGRQFSNSRSEMNVSTLELGDSALYLCASSLVGGWHEKLFFGSGTQLSVL.

J is TRBJ2-5 and V is TRBV5-4; 9 bases map to TRBD1. This CDR3 has 15 amino acids. J was trimmed by 0 bases and V by 3 bases; bases with no gene match: 3. Germline CDR1 is SGHNT and CDR2 is YYREEE (reference sequence). CDR3 nucleotides: TGTGCCAGCAGCTCCGGGACAGGGAACCAAGAGACCCAGTACTTC. As protein: CASSSGTGNQETQYF. Full variable domain (remainder filled in from reference TRBV5-4 and TRBJ2-5): ETGVTQSPTHLIKTRGQQVTLRCSSQSGHNTVSWYQQALGQGPQFIFQYYREEENGRGNFPPRFSGLQFPNYSSELNVNALELDDSALYLCASSSGTGNQETQYFGPGTRLLVL.

This clone showed up many times. The chain links TRBV30 to TRBJ2-6; TRBD2 aligns across 9 bases. This CDR3 contains 17 residues. J lost 0 bases, V lost 2 bases, and 5 bases had no gene match. Germline V gene lookup returns CDR1 GTSNPN and CDR2 SVGIG (reference sequence). As DNA, the CDR3 is TGTGCCTGGAGTCGTAGCGGGGGTTCCTCTGGGGCCAACGTCCTGACTTTC. Its protein is CAWSRSGGSSGANVLTF. Combining the CDR3 with reference TRBV30 and TRBJ2-6 gives the whole variable domain SQTIHQWPATLVQPVGSPLSLECTVEGTSNPNLYWYRQAAGRGLQLLFYSVGIGQISSEVPQNLSASRPQDRQFILSSKKLLLSDSGFYLCAWSRSGGSSGANVLTFGAGSRLTVL.

The V and J genes are TRBV6-1 and TRBJ1-2, with D hard to call. Looked up from germline, CDR1 is MNHNS and CDR2 is SASEGT. Trimming removed 6 bases from V and 4 bases from J, with 9 bases in between. The CDR3 contains 12 residues. This CDR3 reads CASRDLAYGYTF. The CDR3 region has the DNA TGTGCCAGCAGGGACTTAGCCTATGGCTACACCTTC.

The chain combines TRBV7-9 with TRBJ2-7, with 9 bases aligning to TRBD1. The CDR3 spans 12 residues. From germline, CDR1 is SEHNR and CDR2 FQNEAQ (reference sequence). V was clipped by 5 bases and J by 6 bases; unmatched bases: 2. The CDR3 DNA reads TGTGCCAGCAGCGTGGACAGGGGCGAGCAGTACTTC. This encodes CASSVDRGEQYF.

The DNA for the CDR3 is TGTGCCAGCAGCTTGTTGGACAGGGTCACCGGGGAGCTGTTTTTT. Its protein product is CASSLLDRVTGELFF. This chain uses TRBV5-6 with TRBJ2-2, with 8 bases lining up with TRBD1. Trimming took 1 base from V and 4 from J; bases not matched to a gene: 3. The CDR3 is 15 residues long. CDR1 SGHDT and CDR2 YYEEEE come from the germline V gene.